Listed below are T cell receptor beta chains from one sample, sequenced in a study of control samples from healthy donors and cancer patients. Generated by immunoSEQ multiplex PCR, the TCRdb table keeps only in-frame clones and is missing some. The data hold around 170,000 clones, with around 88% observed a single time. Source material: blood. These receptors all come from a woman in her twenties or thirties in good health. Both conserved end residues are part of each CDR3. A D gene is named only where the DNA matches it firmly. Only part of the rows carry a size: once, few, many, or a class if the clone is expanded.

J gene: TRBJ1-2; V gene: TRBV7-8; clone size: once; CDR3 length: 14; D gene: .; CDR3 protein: CASSLTRANYGYTF; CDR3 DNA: TGCGCCAGCAGCTTAACTAGAGCTAACTATGGCTACACCTTC
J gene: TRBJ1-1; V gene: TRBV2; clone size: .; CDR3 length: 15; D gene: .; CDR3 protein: CASNEGRGLNTEAFF; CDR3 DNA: TGTGCCAGCAACGAGGGGAGGGGACTGAACACTGAAGCTTTCTTT
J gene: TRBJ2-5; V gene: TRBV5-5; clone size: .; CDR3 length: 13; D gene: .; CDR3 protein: CASSTGTRETQYF; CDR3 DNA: TGTGCCAGCAGCACGGGGACACGAGAGACCCAGTACTTC
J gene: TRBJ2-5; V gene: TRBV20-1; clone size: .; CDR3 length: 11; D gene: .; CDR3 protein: CSASRQETQYF; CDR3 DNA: TGCAGTGCTAGTCGGCAAGAGACCCAGTACTTC
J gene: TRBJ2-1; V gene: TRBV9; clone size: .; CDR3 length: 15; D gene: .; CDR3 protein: CASSRAGTSYNEQFF; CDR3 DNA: TGTGCCAGCTCGAGGGCGGGAACCTCCTACAATGAGCAGTTCTTC
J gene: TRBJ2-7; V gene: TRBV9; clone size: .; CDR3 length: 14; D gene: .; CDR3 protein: CASSPGGSTREQYF; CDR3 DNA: TGTGCCAGCAGCCCCGGGGGTTCTACTCGGGAGCAGTACTTC
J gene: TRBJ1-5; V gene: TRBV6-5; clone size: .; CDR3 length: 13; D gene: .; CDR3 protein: CASRDLSTAPQHF; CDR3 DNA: TGTGCCAGCAGGGACCTTTCGACAGCGCCCCAGCATTTT
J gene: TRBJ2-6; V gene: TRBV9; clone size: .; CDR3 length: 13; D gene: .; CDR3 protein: CASSVFGANVLTF; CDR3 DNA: TGTGCCAGCAGCGTTTTTGGGGCCAACGTCCTGACTTTC
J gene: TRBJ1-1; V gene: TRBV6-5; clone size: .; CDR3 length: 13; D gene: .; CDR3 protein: CASSYLQGSEAFF; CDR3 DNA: TGTGCCAGCAGTTATTTACAGGGCTCTGAAGCTTTCTTT
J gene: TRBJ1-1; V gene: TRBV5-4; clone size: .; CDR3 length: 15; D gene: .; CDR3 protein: CASSLQGSKNTEAFF; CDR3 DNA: TGTGCCAGCAGCTTGCAGGGGTCTAAGAACACTGAAGCTTTCTTT
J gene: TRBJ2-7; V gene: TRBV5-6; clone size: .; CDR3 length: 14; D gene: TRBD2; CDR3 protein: CASSMGGSPYEQYF; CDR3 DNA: TGTGCCAGCAGCATGGGGGGGTCCCCCTACGAGCAGTACTTC
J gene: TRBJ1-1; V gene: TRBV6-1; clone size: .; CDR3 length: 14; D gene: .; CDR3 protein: CASSEAQMNTEAFF; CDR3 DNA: TGTGCCAGCAGTGAAGCGCAAATGAACACTGAAGCTTTCTTT
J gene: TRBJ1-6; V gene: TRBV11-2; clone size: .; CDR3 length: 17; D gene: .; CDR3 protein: CASSSLWQGAYNSPLHF; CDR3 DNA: TGTGCCAGCAGCTCCCTGTGGCAAGGGGCTTATAATTCACCCCTCCACTTT
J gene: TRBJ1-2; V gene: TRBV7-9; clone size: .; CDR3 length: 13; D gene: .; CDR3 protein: CASTGPSNYGYTF; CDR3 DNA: TGTGCCAGCACAGGGCCTTCTAACTATGGCTACACCTTC
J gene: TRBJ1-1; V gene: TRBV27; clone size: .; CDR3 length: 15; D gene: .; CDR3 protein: CASSLQGKGNTEAFF; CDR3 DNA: TGTGCCAGCAGTTTACAGGGGAAGGGGAACACTGAAGCTTTCTTT
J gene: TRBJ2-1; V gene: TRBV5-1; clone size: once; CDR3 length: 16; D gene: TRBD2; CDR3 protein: CASSSQLAGDYNEQFF; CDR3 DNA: TGCGCCAGCAGCTCCCAACTAGCGGGGGACTACAATGAGCAGTTCTTC
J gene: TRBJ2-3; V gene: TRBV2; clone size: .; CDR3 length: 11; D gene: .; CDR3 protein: CASILSDTQYF; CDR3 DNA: TGTGCCAGCATATTGTCAGATACGCAGTATTTT
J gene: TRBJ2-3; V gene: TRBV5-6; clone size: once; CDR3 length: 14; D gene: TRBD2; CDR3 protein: CASSLSGNAVPQYF; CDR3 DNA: TGTGCCAGCAGCTTGAGCGGGAATGCAGTTCCGCAGTATTTT
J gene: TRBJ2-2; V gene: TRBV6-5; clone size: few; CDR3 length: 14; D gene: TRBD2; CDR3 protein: CASRVAGATGELFF; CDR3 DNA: TGTGCCAGCAGGGTAGCGGGGGCCACCGGGGAGCTGTTTTTT
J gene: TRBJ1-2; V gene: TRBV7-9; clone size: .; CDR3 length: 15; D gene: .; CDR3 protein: CASSPGGSFVDGYTF; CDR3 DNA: TGTGCCAGCAGCCCGGGGGGGTCCTTCGTCGATGGCTACACCTTC
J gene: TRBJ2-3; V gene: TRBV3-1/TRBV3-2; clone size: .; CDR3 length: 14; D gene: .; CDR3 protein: CASSQGGRTDTQYF; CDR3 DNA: TGTGCCAGCAGCCAGGGCGGCCGCACAGATACGCAGTATTTT
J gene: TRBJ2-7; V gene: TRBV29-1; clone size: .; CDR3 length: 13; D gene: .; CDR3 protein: CSVEEATAYEQYF; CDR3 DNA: TGCAGCGTTGAAGAGGCGACTGCTTACGAGCAGTACTTC
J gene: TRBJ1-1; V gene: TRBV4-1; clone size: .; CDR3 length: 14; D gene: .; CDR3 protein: CASSLHSLNTEAFF; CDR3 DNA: TGCGCCAGCAGCCTCCACTCCCTGAACACTGAAGCTTTCTTT
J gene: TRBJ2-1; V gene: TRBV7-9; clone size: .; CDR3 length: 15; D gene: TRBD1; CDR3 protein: CASSLGQGIYNEQFF; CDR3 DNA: TGTGCCAGCAGCTTAGGACAGGGGATATACAATGAGCAGTTCTTC
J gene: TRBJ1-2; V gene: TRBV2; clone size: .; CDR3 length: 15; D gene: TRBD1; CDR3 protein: CASSKNTGVGYGYTF; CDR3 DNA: TGTGCCAGCAGCAAAAATACAGGGGTGGGCTATGGCTACACCTTC
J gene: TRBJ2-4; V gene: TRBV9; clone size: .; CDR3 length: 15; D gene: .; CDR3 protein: CASSARRTAGGGQYF; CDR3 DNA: TGTGCCAGCAGCGCCCGCCGGACAGCCGGGGGTGGTCAGTACTTC
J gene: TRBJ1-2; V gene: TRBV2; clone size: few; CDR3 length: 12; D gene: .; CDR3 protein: CAGKQGTYGYTF; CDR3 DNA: TGTGCCGGAAAACAGGGAACCTATGGCTACACCTTC
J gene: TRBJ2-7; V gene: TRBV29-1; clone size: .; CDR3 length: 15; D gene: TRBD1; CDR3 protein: CSVEPTGARSYEQYF; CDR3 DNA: TGCAGCGTTGAACCGACAGGGGCTAGATCCTACGAGCAGTACTTC
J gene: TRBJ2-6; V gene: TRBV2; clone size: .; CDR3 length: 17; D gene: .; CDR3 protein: CASSEAGTVSGANVLTF; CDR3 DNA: TGTGCCAGCAGTGAAGCAGGCACTGTCTCTGGGGCCAACGTCCTGACTTTC
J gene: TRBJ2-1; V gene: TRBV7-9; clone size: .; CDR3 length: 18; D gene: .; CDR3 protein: CASTDRPTGSVSYNEQFF; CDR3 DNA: TGTGCCAGCACCGACCGCCCGACCGGGTCTGTCTCCTACAATGAGCAGTTCTTC
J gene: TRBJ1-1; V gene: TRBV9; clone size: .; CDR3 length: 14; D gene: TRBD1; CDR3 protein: CASSGTGGVGEAFF; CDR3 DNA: TGTGCCAGCAGCGGAACAGGGGGCGTTGGTGAAGCTTTCTTT
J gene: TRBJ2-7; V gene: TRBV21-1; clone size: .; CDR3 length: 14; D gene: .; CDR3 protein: CASSKAGQSYEQYF; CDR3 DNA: TGTGCCAGCAGCAAAGCGGGACAGAGCTACGAGCAGTACTTC
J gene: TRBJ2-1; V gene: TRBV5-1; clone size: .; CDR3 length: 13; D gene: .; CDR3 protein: CASSFGRVNEQFF; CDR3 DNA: TGCGCCAGCAGCTTCGGCAGGGTCAATGAGCAGTTCTTC
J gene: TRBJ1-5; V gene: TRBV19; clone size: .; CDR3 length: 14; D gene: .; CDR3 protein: CASSISDSNQPQHF; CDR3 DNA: TGTGCCAGTAGTATTTCAGATAGCAATCAGCCCCAGCATTTT
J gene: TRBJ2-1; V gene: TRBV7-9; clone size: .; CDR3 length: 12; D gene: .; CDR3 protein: CASRPLKREQFF; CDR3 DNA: TGTGCCAGCAGACCCCTGAAGCGGGAGCAGTTCTTC
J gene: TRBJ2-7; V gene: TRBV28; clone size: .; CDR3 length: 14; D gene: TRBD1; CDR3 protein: CASRTLGQGDEQYF; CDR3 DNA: TGTGCCAGCAGAACGCTCGGACAGGGGGACGAGCAGTACTTC
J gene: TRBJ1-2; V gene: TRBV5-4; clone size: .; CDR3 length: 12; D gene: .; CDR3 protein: CASSLDSYGYTF; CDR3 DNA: TGTGCCAGCAGCTTGGATAGCTATGGCTACACCTTC
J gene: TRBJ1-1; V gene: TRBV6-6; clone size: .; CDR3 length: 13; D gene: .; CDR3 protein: CASSYRGAAEAFF; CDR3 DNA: TGTGCCAGCAGTTATCGGGGGGCAGCTGAAGCTTTCTTT
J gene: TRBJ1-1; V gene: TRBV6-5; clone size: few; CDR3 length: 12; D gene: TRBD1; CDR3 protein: CASSRGLAEAFF; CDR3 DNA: TGTGCCAGCTCAAGGGGGCTGGCTGAAGCTTTCTTT
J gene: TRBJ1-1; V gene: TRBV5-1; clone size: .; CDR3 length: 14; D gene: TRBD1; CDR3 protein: CASSLNRQGTEAFF; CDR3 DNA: TGCGCCAGCAGCTTAAACCGACAGGGCACTGAAGCTTTCTTT
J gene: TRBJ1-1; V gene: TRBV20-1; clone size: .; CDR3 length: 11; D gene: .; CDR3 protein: CSARGNTEAFF; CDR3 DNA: TGCAGTGCGAGAGGGAACACTGAAGCTTTCTTT
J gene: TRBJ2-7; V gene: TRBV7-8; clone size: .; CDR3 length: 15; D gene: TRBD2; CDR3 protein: CASSEREASYYEQYF; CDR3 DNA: TGTGCCAGCAGCGAACGGGAGGCGAGTTACTACGAGCAGTACTTC
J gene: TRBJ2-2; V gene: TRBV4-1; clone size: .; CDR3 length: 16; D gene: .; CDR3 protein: CASSQDLLKNTGELFF; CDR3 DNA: TGCGCCAGCAGCCAAGACCTACTAAAAAACACCGGGGAGCTGTTTTTT
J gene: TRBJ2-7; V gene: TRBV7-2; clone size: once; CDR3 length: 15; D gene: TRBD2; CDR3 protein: CASSYTGTSLYEQYF; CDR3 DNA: TGTGCCAGCAGTTACACCGGGACTAGCCTCTACGAGCAGTACTTC
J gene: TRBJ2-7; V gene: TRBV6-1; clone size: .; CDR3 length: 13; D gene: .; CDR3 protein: CASSEDRGFPQYF; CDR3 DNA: TGTGCCAGCAGTGAAGATCGAGGGTTCCCGCAGTACTTC
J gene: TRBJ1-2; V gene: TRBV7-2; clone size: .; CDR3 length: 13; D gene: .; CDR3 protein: CASSLGQTGGYTF; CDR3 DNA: TGTGCCAGCAGCTTAGGACAGACGGGTGGCTACACCTTC